This T cell receptor beta chain derives from a study of T cells after yellow fever vaccination. Across the study: The fractions with low cell numbers were processed using SMART-Seq v4 Ultra Low Input.

V was clipped by 0 bases and J by 6 bases, with 7 bases between them. The CDR3 totals 13 residues. The germline gives CDR1 SGHTA, CDR2 FQGNSA. Broader study findings: The study re-detected most primary-vaccination clones after the booster (nearly 97% CD4, roughly 90% CD8). There was a possibility that FACS-sorted repertoires contained abundant clonotypes contaminating from the bulk population.

At least ten counts were recorded for this clonotype. The antigen remains undetermined. A process of 5'RACE template switching, which added a universal primer site and UMIs, was used to make TCR cDNA. TCRdb independently ran MiXCR on the 5' RACE reads; one entry per CDR3 protein. Of more than 90,000 distinct CDR3 sequences listed, roughly 6.8% are singletons. The chain couples TRBV7-2 to TRBJ2-3; D ambiguous. The sequence came from a man aged 18-30 years who received the YFV17D yellow fever vaccine. The input for sequencing was CD4+ T cells sorted from PBMCs, taken about 49 days after the first yellow fever vaccination. Here the CDR3 DNA reads TGTGCCAGCAGCTTAGCCCTAGGCGATACGCAGTATTTT. It encodes CASSLALGDTQYF.